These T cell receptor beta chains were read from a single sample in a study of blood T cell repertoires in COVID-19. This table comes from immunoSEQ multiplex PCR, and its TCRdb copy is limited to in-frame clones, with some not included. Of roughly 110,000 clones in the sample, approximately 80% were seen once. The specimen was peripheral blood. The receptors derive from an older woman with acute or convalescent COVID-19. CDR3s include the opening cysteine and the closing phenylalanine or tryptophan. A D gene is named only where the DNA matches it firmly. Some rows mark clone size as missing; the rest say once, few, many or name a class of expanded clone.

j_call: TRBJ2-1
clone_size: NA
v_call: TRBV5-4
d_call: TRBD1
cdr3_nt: TGTGCCAGCAGCCCCATTGCCGGGACAGGGCTGTTCTTC
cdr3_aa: CASSPIAGTGLFF

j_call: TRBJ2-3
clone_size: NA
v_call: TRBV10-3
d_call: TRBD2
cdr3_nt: TGTGCCATCAGTGACCCTACTAGCGGGAGCACAGATACGCAGTATTTT
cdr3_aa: CAISDPTSGSTDTQYF

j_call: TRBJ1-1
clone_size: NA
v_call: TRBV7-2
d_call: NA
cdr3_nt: TGTGCCAGCAGCCCGGGACAGAACACTGAAGCTTTCTTT
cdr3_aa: CASSPGQNTEAFF

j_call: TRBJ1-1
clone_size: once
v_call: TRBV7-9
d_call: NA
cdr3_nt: TGTGCCAGCAGCTTAATGTCAGGCCAAGAAGCTTTCTTT
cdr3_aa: CASSLMSGQEAFF

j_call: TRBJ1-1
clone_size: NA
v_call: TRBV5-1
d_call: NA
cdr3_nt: TGCGCCAGCAGCTTGGCTATAAGGGGGAGGGAAAACACTGAAGCTTTCTTT
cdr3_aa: CASSLAIRGRENTEAFF

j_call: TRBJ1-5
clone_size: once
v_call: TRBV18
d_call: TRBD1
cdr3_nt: TGTGCCAGCTCACCTAACCCGACAGGGGTCAATCAGCCCCAGCATTTT
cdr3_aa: CASSPNPTGVNQPQHF

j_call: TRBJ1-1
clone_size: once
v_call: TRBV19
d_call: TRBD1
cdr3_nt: TGTGCCAGTAGTATCCGGACAGGGTGGGGCACTGAAGCTTTCTTT
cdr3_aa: CASSIRTGWGTEAFF

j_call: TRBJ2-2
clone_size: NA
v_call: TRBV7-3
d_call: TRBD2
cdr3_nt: TGTGCCAGCAGCTTAAAAGGGGCGGGAGGCGGGGAGCTGTTTTTT
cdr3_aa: CASSLKGAGGGELFF

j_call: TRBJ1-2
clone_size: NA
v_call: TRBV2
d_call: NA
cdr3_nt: TGTGCCAGCAGTGAAGCGCTTCGGGGGGGAGGCTATGGCTACACCTTC
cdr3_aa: CASSEALRGGGYGYTF

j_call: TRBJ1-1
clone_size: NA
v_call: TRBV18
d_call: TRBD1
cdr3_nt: TGTGCCAGCTCACTTGGACAGGGGGCGTTTATGACTGAAGCTTTCTTT
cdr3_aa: CASSLGQGAFMTEAFF

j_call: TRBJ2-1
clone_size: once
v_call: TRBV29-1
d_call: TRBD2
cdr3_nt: TGCAGCGTACCGGGACTAGCGGGAAGTATTAGATCCTACAATGAGCAGTTCTTC
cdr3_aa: CSVPGLAGSIRSYNEQFF

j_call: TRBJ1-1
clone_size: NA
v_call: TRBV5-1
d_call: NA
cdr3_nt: TGCGCCAGCAGCTTTGACGGGTGGAACACTGAAGCTTTCTTT
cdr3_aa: CASSFDGWNTEAFF

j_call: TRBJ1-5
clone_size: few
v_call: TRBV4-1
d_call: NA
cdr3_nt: TGCGCCAGCAGCCAAGATCACCAGGGAATTCAGCCCCAGCATTTT
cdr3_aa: CASSQDHQGIQPQHF

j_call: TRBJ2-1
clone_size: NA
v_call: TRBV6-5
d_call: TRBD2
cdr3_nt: TGTGCCAGCAGATTAGCGGGGGGCAGCAATGAGCAGTTCTTC
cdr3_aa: CASRLAGGSNEQFF

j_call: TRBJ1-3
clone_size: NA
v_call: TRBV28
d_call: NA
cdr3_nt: TGTGCCACCTCGCGGGTTAACTCTGGAAACACCATATATTTT
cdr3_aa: CATSRVNSGNTIYF

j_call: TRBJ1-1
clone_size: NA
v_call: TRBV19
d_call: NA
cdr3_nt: TGTGCCAGTAACATCGGGGAGAGGAACACTGAAGCTTTCTTT
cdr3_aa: CASNIGERNTEAFF

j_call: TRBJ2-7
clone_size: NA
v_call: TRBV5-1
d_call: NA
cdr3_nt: TGCGCCAGCAGCTTGTACGGCGCTCCGGAGTCCTACGAGCAGTACTTC
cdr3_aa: CASSLYGAPESYEQYF

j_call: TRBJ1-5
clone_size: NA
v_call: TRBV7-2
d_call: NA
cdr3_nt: TGTGCCAGCAGCGGCGGGACTTATAGCAATCAGCCCCAGCATTTT
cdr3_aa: CASSGGTYSNQPQHF

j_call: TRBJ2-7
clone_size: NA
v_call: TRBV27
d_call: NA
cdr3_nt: TGTGCCAGCAGTTCGGCGGGATACTCCTACGAGCAGTACTTC
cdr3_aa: CASSSAGYSYEQYF

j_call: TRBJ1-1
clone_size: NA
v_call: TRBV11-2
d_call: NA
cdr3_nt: TGTGCCAGCAGCTTACTGTATCGTACTGAAGCTTTCTTT
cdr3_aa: CASSLLYRTEAFF

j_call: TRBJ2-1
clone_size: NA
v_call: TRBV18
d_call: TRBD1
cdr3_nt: TGTGCCAGCTCACCACGGTTCCGGGACAGGGACTACAATGAGCAGTTCTTC
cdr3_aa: CASSPRFRDRDYNEQFF

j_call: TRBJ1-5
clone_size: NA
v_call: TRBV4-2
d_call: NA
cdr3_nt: TGTGCCAGCAGCCAAGTAGATGCATTAAGCAATCAGCCCCAGCATTTT
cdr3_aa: CASSQVDALSNQPQHF

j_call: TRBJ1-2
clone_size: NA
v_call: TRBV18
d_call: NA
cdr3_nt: TGTGCCAGCTCACCGGACAGAAACTATGGCTACACCTTC
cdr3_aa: CASSPDRNYGYTF

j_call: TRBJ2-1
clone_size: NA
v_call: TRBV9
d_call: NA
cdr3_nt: TGTGCCAGCAGCGTAGGCGGACAGTCCTACAATGAGCAGTTCTTC
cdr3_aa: CASSVGGQSYNEQFF

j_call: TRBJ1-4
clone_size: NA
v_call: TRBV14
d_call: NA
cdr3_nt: TGTGCCAGCAGCCACGAATCCCAGTTAAATGAAAAACTGTTTTTT
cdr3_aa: CASSHESQLNEKLFF

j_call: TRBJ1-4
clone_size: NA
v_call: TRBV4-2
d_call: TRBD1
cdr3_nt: TGTGCCAGCAGCCAAGGAAGGACAGGGGAAGAAAAACTGTTTTTT
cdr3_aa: CASSQGRTGEEKLFF

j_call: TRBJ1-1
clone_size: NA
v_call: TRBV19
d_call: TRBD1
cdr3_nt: TGTGCCAGTAGTGCGGACAGGGGTAACACTGAAGCTTTCTTT
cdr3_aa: CASSADRGNTEAFF

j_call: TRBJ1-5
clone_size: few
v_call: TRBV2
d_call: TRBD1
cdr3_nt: TGTGCCAGCAGCGCGGTGGGGACAGTTCATAGCAATCAGCCCCAGCATTTT
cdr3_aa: CASSAVGTVHSNQPQHF

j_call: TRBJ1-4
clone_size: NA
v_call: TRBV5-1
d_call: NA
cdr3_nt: TGCGCCAGCAGCTTTGACTCAACTAATGAAAAACTGTTTTTT
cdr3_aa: CASSFDSTNEKLFF

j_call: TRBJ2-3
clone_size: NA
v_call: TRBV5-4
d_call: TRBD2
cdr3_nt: TGTGCCAGCAGCTTACGTCTAGCGGGATTTCAAACAGATACGCAGTATTTT
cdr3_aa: CASSLRLAGFQTDTQYF

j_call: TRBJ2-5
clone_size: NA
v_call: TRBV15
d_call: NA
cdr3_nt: TGTGCCACCAGCAGTCCCCAGGGATCACAAGAGACCCAGTACTTC
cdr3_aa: CATSSPQGSQETQYF

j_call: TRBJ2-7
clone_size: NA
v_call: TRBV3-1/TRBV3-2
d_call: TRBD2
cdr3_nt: TGTGCCAGCAGCCTCGGGACTAAAATCTACGAGCAGTACTTC
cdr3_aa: CASSLGTKIYEQYF

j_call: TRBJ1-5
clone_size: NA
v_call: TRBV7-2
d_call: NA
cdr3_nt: TGTGCCAGCAGCGCGACCATGGGGACTTTAAATCAGCCCCAGCATTTT
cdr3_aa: CASSATMGTLNQPQHF

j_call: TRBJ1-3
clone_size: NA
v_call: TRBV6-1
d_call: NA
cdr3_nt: TGTGCCAGCAGTGAAGAACGGGCGACCCGACTAATTTTT
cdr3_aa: CASSEERATRLIF

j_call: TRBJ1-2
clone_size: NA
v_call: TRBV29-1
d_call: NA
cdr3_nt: TGCAGCGTCGCGGGGGACGGAGTAACCTATGGCTACACCTTC
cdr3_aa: CSVAGDGVTYGYTF

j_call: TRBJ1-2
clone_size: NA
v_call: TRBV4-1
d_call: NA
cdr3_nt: TGCGCCAGCAGCCAAGGACAGGACTATGGCTACACCTTC
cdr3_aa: CASSQGQDYGYTF

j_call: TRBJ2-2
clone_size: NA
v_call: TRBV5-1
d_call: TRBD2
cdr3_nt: TGCGCCAGCAGCACTGCGGCGGGGGGGGCCGGGGAGCTGTTTTTT
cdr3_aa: CASSTAAGGAGELFF

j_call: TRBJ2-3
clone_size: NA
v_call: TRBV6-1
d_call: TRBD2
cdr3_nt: TGTGCCAGCAGTGAAGGGGGACTAGCGGGGGATACGCAGTATTTT
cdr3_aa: CASSEGGLAGDTQYF

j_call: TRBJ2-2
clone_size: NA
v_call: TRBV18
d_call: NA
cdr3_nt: TGTGCCAGCTCCCCTACAGGGTCGAGCACCGGGGAGCTGTTTTTT
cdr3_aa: CASSPTGSSTGELFF

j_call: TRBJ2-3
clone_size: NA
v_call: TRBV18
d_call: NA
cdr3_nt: TGTGCCAGCTCACAAACCGGGACAGATACGCAGTATTTT
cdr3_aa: CASSQTGTDTQYF

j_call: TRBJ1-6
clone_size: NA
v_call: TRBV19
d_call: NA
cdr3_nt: TGTGCCAGTAGCGAGCCCCCAGGGGCCGTGGGACCCCTCCACTTT
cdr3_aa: CASSEPPGAVGPLHF